This T cell receptor beta chain is drawn from a study of shared clonotypes between healthy human individuals. Study as a whole: Each donor's CD8 memory used one plate, CD8 naive two, each CD4 subset three.

Details on this clone: Its target is unknown. Sequence at one end of the junction differs from germline and may be a read error.

CD45RO-negative CD8 cells positively selected for CCR7 made up the naive population, which excluded terminally differentiated effector memory CD45RA+ cells. Genomic DNA belonging to each subset was distributed in equal measure over several immunoSEQ plates. Sequencing was performed with immunoSEQ multiplex PCR; in TCRdb, only in-frame clones are kept and a portion is missing. Altogether 2 million to 2.5 million clones are present, approximately 95% being singletons, with the ten largest covering 0.85% to 1.3%. Study-wide results and caveats: Non-shared clonotypes displayed generation probabilities falling below those of clonotypes present in all four donors.

Sequenced sample: naive CD8+ T cells sorted from blood. This TCR was recovered from a man between 18 and 35 years old in good health.

The CDR3 bases are TGTGCCAGCAGCGTAGTGGAGGGGACAGAACAGCTCTTC. Amino acids: CASSVVEGTEQLF. The chain couples TRBV9 to TRBJ2-7; TRBD1 might be the D (7 bases). This CDR3 contains 13 residues. CDR1 SGDLS and CDR2 YYNGEE come from the germline V gene.